One and the same sample provided the 5 T cell receptor beta chains below, sequenced in a study of post-analysis software for immune sequencing data (dated by TCRdb to about 2015). On the study overall, not on this receptor specifically: Patients showed significantly higher frequencies than controls for several TRBV segments, among them TRBV5-6, TRBV5-1 and TRBV20-1.

These receptors have no known antigen. Libraries were built with PCR. The sequencer was an Illumina HiSeq 2500. Unique molecular identifiers were incorporated into TCR beta cDNA libraries to reduce PCR and sequencing biases. Starting from the raw public reads, TCRdb applied fastp trimming at Q25, assembled clones with MiXCR and retained in-frame beta chains. Records with the same CDR3 protein are collapsed into one entry carrying the most frequent genes and DNA. This sample has hundreds of thousands of distinct CDR3 sequences in its table, and under 55% of those were observed once. 9.5% to 13% of the sample rests with the top ten. Material: blood. These receptors were obtained from a girl aged 10-17 years with multiple sclerosis.

J is TRBJ2-7 and V is TRBV6-5; a weak D match, TRBD1 (6 bases). CDR1 and CDR2 (germline): MNHEY, SVGAGI. Trimming stripped 2 bases from V and 0 bases from J, with 11 bases between. The CDR3 extends over 15 amino acids. CDR3 in DNA: TGTGCCAGCAGTTACCGAGACAGGAGCTCCTACGAGCAGTACTTC. Protein product: CASSYRDRSSYEQYF.

The rearrangement joins TRBV20-1 to TRBJ2-3, with D tentatively TRBD2 (6 bases). CDR3 length equals 13 residues. Trimming left V 7 bases short and J 4 bases short, with 15 bases between. Germline loops: CDR1 DFQATT, CDR2 SNEGSKA (reference sequence). The CDR3 spells CSVPTRPSDTQYF. In nucleotides, the CDR3 is TGCAGTGTCCCGACTAGGCCTTCAGATACGCAGTATTTT.

This rearrangement joins TRBV4-1 to TRBJ1-5, with 8 bases that match TRBD1. The trim removed 4 bases at V and 6 bases at J, leaving 11 bases unmatched. Germline CDR1 and CDR2: MGHRA and YSYEKL. The CDR3 length is 16 residues. CDR3 residues: CASSLGAGTGGQPQHF. The CDR3 region has the DNA TGCGCCAGCAGCCTGGGAGCCGGGACAGGTGGTCAGCCCCAGCATTTT.

The chain couples TRBV5-1 to TRBJ1-2; unclear D gene. CDR1 SGHRS and CDR2 YFSETQ come from the germline V gene. V lost 0 bases and J 6 bases, leaving 9 bases between the germline ends. This CDR3 has 13 amino acids. Here the CDR3 reads CASSLAGLNGYTF. CDR3 in DNA: TGCGCCAGCAGCTTGGCCGGGCTCAATGGCTACACCTTC.

This chain uses TRBV20-1 with TRBJ2-4; possible D gene TRBD1, 6 bases. Germline V CDR1 and CDR2: DFQATT, SNEGSKA (reference sequence). The CDR3 sequence is 13 residues long. Trimming took 4 bases from V and 7 from J, leaving 14 bases between them. CDR3 DNA sequence: TGCAGTGCTAATACAGGGCTAGGGAACATTCAGTACTTC. This encodes CSANTGLGNIQYF.